Sequencing of this T cell receptor (beta chain) was carried out in a study of T cells in tumors after PD-1 blockade. The protocol was immunoSEQ multiplex PCR, while the TCRdb copy is restricted to in-frame clones and leaves out a portion. Of 30,000 to 35,000 clones detected, 73% appear once; the ten largest clones hold around 43%. The CDR3 has 13 amino acids. Germline V gene data show CDR1 as ENHRY and CDR2 as SYGVKD. Between the trimmed V and J ends, which lost 9 bases and 8 bases, there was a span of 19 bases. This clone was observed a handful of times. The sequences come from PBMCs, collected after anti-PD-1 treatment. The sequence derives from a human donor with basal cell carcinoma. V gene TRBV10-3 combines with J gene TRBJ1-2; TRBD1 is a possible D gene (5 bases). The CDR3 sequence is CAIWDRAERGYTF. In DNA, the CDR3 is TGTGCCATTTGGGACCGAGCGGAGAGGGGCTACACCTTC.